The 25 T cell receptor beta chains listed next were all sequenced from one sample in a study of shared clonotypes between healthy human individuals. Naivety among CD8 cells was defined by CD45RO negativity and positive CCR7 selection, thereby excluding terminally differentiated effector memory CD45RA+ cells. TCRdb keeps only in-frame clones here, not all; method: immunoSEQ multiplex PCR. The table has about 2.1 million clones, around 93% seen once. Source material: naive CD8+ T cells from PBMCs. The receptor set was obtained from a man younger than 35 in good health. Some clones in this sample may be carry-over from other donors' samples.

The J gene is TRBJ1-2, the V gene TRBV6-1; D is unclear. CDR1 MNHNS and CDR2 SASEGT come from the germline V gene. The V gene lost 2 bases and the J gene lost 4 bases, with 14 bases spanning the gap. The CDR3 length is 15 residues. The chain's CDR3 is CASSERTGSSYGYTF. The CDR3 DNA reads as TGTGCCAGCAGTGAAAGGACGGGGTCCAGCTATGGCTACACCTTC.

The V gene is TRBV27, the J gene TRBJ1-2, with D perhaps matching TRBD1 (6 bases). V lost 1 base to trimming and J lost 7 bases, with 10 bases between them. Germline V gives CDR1 MNHEY, CDR2 SMNVEV (reference sequence). The CDR3 contains 13 residues. The CDR3 loop reads CASSLFGGGGYTF. The CDR3 nucleotides read TGTGCCAGCAGTTTATTTGGGGGCGGTGGCTACACCTTC.

The chain links TRBV18 to TRBJ1-5, with 11 positions matching TRBD1. The germline V gene has CDR1 KGHSH and CDR2 LQKENI. CDR3 length: 14 residues. V dropped 3 bases and J dropped 6; count of bases not matched to a gene: 1. CDR3 amino acids: CASSPDRGLQPQHF. The CDR3 DNA reads as TGTGCCAGCTCACCGGACAGGGGGCTTCAGCCCCAGCATTTT.

This chain connects TRBV11-1 to TRBJ2-4, with a possible D match to TRBD1 (5 bases). The germline V gene encodes CDR1 SGHAT and CDR2 FQDESV (reference sequence). This CDR3 has 15 residues. With 1 base removed from V and 0 bases from J, the gap between germline ends came to 7 bases. This CDR3 is CASSLGGPAKNIQYF. The CDR3 DNA reads as TGTGCCAGCAGCTTAGGGGGCCCAGCCAAAAACATTCAGTACTTC.

The chain combines TRBV14 with TRBJ2-7; 13 bases agree with TRBD2. Trimming at V came to 3 bases and at J to 5 bases, leaving 7 bases not matched to a gene. Germline lookup yields CDR1 SGHDN and CDR2 FVKESK. This CDR3 comprises 16 residues. The CDR3 bases are TGTGCCAGCAGCCATCCGGGACTAGCGGGAAGGGACGAGCAGTACTTC. It translates to CASSHPGLAGRDEQYF. The full variable domain, in which reference TRBV14 and TRBJ2-7 provide the parts outside the CDR3, is EAGVTQFPSHSVIEKGQTVTLRCDPISGHDNLYWYRRVMGKEIKFLLHFVKESKQDESGMPNNRFLAERTGGTYSTLKVQPAELEDSGVYFCASSHPGLAGRDEQYFGPGTRLTVT.

This chain uses TRBV21-1 with TRBJ2-7; the table's D call of TRBD2 was not tested on the DNA. TRBV21-1 is an annotated pseudogene. The CDR3 length is 13 residues. CDR3 protein: CATPKPRSYEQYF. CDR3 DNA: TGTGCCACCCCAAAGCCCCGCTCCTACGAGCAGTACTTC.

The chain recombines TRBV29-1 with TRBJ2-2; a possible D gene is TRBD2 (6 bases). The CDR3 sequence is 12 residues long. Trimming removed 6 bases from V and 5 bases from J, with 10 bases in between. Germline V CDR1 and CDR2: SQVTM, ANQGSEA. This CDR3 is CSVTGETGELFF. The CDR3 bases are TGCAGCGTAACGGGGGAGACCGGGGAGCTGTTTTTT.

The V gene is TRBV30, the J gene TRBJ2-7, with 7 bases that match TRBD2. The CDR3 spans 18 residues. The germline CDR1 and CDR2 sequences are GTSNPN and SVGIG (reference sequence). After removal of 1 base from V and 3 bases from J, the junction contained 18 bases not matched to a gene. CDR3 loop: CAWSAWTARGTTIYEQYF. In nucleotides, the CDR3 is TGTGCCTGGAGTGCCTGGACGGCTAGAGGGACTACCATCTACGAGCAGTACTTC.

In its sample, this clone was seen a few times. The chain couples TRBV19 to TRBJ1-2, with D unclear. Germline V gives CDR1 LNHDA, CDR2 SQIVND (reference sequence). The V end was cut by 6 bases, the J end by 5 bases, with 10 bases between. The length of the CDR3 is 12 residues. Here the CDR3 DNA reads TGTGCCAGTAGAGGGCAGGAGTATGGCTACACCTTC. Translated, it gives CASRGQEYGYTF.

V gene TRBV5-1 combines with J gene TRBJ2-3; 8 nucleotides agree with TRBD2. This CDR3 has 16 amino acids. V lost 4 bases, J lost 3 bases, and 10 bases stayed unmatched. The germline gives CDR1 SGHRS, CDR2 YFSETQ. The chain's CDR3 is CASSNSPSGRTDTQYF. CDR3 sequence (DNA): TGCGCCAGCAGCAACTCGCCTAGCGGGCGGACAGATACGCAGTATTTT.

The chain joins TRBV6-5 to TRBJ1-2; D remains unclear. Germline V gene data show CDR1 as MNHEY and CDR2 as SVGAGI. This CDR3 spans 14 amino acids. Trimming shortened V by 6 bases and J by 3 bases, and 14 bases separated the two germline ends. CDR3 coding DNA: TGTGCCAGCAGCAATCAACTCGGCGACTATGGCTACACCTTC. This encodes CASSNQLGDYGYTF.

The chain recombines TRBV27 with TRBJ2-2, with TRBD1 matching over 10 bases. The CDR3 covers 14 residues. Trimming cost V 6 bases and J 4 bases; bases outside gene matches: 2. Germline V gene lookup returns CDR1 MNHEY and CDR2 SMNVEV (reference sequence). The CDR3 bases are TGTGCCAGCAGCCGGGACAGGGGCACCGGGGAGCTGTTTTTT. Amino acid sequence: CASSRDRGTGELFF.

The chain carries TRBV7-9 and TRBJ1-1; 7 nucleotides align to TRBD1. CDR3 length: 14 amino acids. V lost 5 bases and J lost 4; bases outside the gene matches: 7. CDR1 and CDR2 (germline): SEHNR, FQNEAQ (reference sequence). CDR3 in amino acids: CASSGEGAATEAFF. CDR3 DNA: TGTGCCAGCAGCGGAGAGGGGGCGGCCACTGAAGCTTTCTTT.

The CDR3 region has the DNA TGCGCCAGCAGCGTGACGTCTCAAGAGACCCAGTACTTC. It is translated as CASSVTSQETQYF. V and J are TRBV5-1 and TRBJ2-5; no clear D. The V end was cut by 4 bases, the J end by 2 bases, with 9 bases between. This CDR3 contains 13 residues. In germline, CDR1 is SGHRS, CDR2 YFSETQ. Filled out from reference TRBV5-1 and TRBJ2-5, the complete variable domain reads KAGVTQTPRYLIKTRGQQVTLSCSPISGHRSVSWYQQTPGQGLQFLFEYFSETQRNKGNFPGRFSGRQFSNSRSEMNVSTLELGDSALYLCASSVTSQETQYFGPGTRLLVL.

V gene TRBV28 combines with J gene TRBJ2-7, with D possibly TRBD2 on 6 matching bases. Germline V gene sequence: CDR1 MDHEN, CDR2 SYDVKM. Trimming took 6 bases from V and 7 from J, leaving 16 bases between them. The CDR3 has 13 residues. CDR3 DNA: TGTGCCAGCAGCCAAAGTTCGGGGGATGAGCAGTACTTC. Its protein product is CASSQSSGDEQYF. Supplemented by reference TRBV28 and TRBJ2-7, the full variable domain reads DVKVTQSSRYLVKRTGEKVFLECVQDMDHENMFWYRQDPGLGLRLIYFSYDVKMKEKGDIPEGYSVSREKKERFSLILESASTNQTSMYLCASSQSSGDEQYFGPGTRLTVT.

This clone was seen a few times. The same CDR3 is also encoded by other DNA sequences in this sample. This chain joins TRBV27 and TRBJ1-1; TRBD1 might be the D (5 bases). Trimming removed 5 bases at V and 2 bases at J, with 15 bases between. Looked up from germline, CDR1 is MNHEY and CDR2 is SMNVEV (reference sequence). This CDR3 region has 15 residues. The CDR3 DNA follows: TGTGCCAGCAGTCCTCCCGGGACGGCTAACACTGAAGCTTTCTTT. Its protein is CASSPPGTANTEAFF.

The J gene is TRBJ2-5, the V gene TRBV7-9; D remains unclear. The DNA end is more similar to TRBJ2-7, so the J call may be wrong. The CDR3 is made up of 14 amino acids. Per the germline V gene, CDR1 is SEHNR and CDR2 is FQNEAQ (reference sequence). The DNA of the CDR3 is TGTGCCAGCAGCTCCACCCAGGCCCCCTACGAGCAGTACTTC. The encoded protein is CASSSTQAPYEQYF.

This chain connects TRBV6-1 to TRBJ1-1; D might be TRBD1 (5 bases). The CDR3 is 14 residues long. Between the trimmed V and J ends, which lost 6 bases and 5 bases, there was a span of 16 bases. Germline-derived CDR1 and CDR2 are MNHNS and SASEGT. The CDR3 sequence: CASSHVGVGTEAFF. In nucleotides, the CDR3 is TGTGCCAGCAGCCACGTGGGGGTAGGGACTGAAGCTTTCTTT.

The chain uses TRBV6-1 and TRBJ2-1; no clear D gene. The CDR3 is 15 residues long. V was pared by 3 bases and J by 5 bases, with 14 bases between. Germline V gives CDR1 MNHNS, CDR2 SASEGT. CDR3 DNA: TGTGCCAGCAGTGACATCCGGCAGAGAAACAATGAGCAGTTCTTC. As protein: CASSDIRQRNNEQFF.

The chain uses TRBV15 and TRBJ2-3, with unresolved D. The CDR3 has 16 amino acids. Trimming shortened V by 6 bases and J by 3 bases, and 19 bases separated the two germline ends. Germline CDR1 and CDR2: LNHNV and YYDKDF (reference sequence). CDR3 region: CATSFEVPTSTDTQYF. CDR3 nucleotides: TGTGCCACCAGTTTTGAGGTTCCGACCTCTACAGATACGCAGTATTTT. Supplemented by reference TRBV15 and TRBJ2-3, the full variable domain reads DAMVIQNPRYQVTQFGKPVTLSCSQTLNHNVMYWYQQKSSQAPKLLFHYYDKDFNNEADTPDNFQSRRPNTSFCFLDIRSPGLGDTAMYLCATSFEVPTSTDTQYFGPGTRLTVL.

V gene TRBV28 combines with J gene TRBJ2-7; D possibly corresponds to TRBD1 (6 bases). The CDR3 is made up of 14 amino acids. Germline values: CDR1 MDHEN, CDR2 SYDVKM. V lost 3 bases and J lost 2, with 11 bases in between. The CDR3 sequence: CASSFNRVPYEQYF. In DNA, the CDR3 is TGTGCCAGCAGTTTCAACAGGGTCCCCTACGAGCAGTACTTC.

The chain carries TRBV2 and TRBJ2-3, with 7 positions matching TRBD1. This CDR3 is 15 amino acids long. The junction had 12 bases not matched to a gene; V was cut back by 7 bases and J by 5 bases. Germline V CDR1 and CDR2: SNHLY, FYNNEI. The CDR3 DNA reads TGTGCCAGCACAATCTTCCCAGGGGGAAGAGATACGCAGTATTTT. Encoded protein: CASTIFPGGRDTQYF.

The rearrangement links TRBV28 to TRBJ2-7; D might be TRBD1 (6 bases). V dropped 1 base and J dropped 5 bases, with 12 bases sitting between them. CDR3 length equals 14 residues. Germline V CDR1 and CDR2: MDHEN, SYDVKM. The CDR3 loop reads CASSLFPGQHEQYF. The CDR3 nucleotides read TGTGCCAGCAGTTTATTTCCGGGACAACACGAGCAGTACTTC. Looking up the rest from reference TRBV28 and TRBJ2-7 gives the full variable domain: DVKVTQSSRYLVKRTGEKVFLECVQDMDHENMFWYRQDPGLGLRLIYFSYDVKMKEKGDIPEGYSVSREKKERFSLILESASTNQTSMYLCASSLFPGQHEQYFGPGTRLTVT.

The chain employs TRBV11-1 and TRBJ2-7, with 7 bases fitting TRBD1. V dropped 8 bases and J dropped 1; count of bases not matched to a gene: 8. The CDR3 has 14 residues. Germline assignment: CDR1 SGHAT and CDR2 FQDESV (reference sequence). The CDR3 loop reads CASGPDRRSYEQYF. The CDR3 nucleotides are TGTGCCAGCGGCCCGGACAGGCGGTCCTACGAGCAGTACTTC.

This clone was counted many times. The CDR3 is CASTEDRGEAFF. CDR3 sequence (DNA): TGTGCCAGTACCGAGGACAGGGGCGAGGCTTTCTTT. This sequence joins TRBV19 and TRBJ1-1, with 9 positions matching TRBD1. The CDR3 spans 12 residues. The germline gives CDR1 LNHDA, CDR2 SQIVND (reference sequence). The J segment lost 11 bases and the V segment lost 7 bases, leaving 8 bases of the junction unmatched.